The T cell receptor beta chain under discussion was sequenced for a study of T cell clusters in autoimmune cytopenias (dated by TCRdb to between 2017 and 2020). For the study in its entirety: Healthy donor controls had a mean age of approximately 56 years and a median age of around 60 years, with about 55% of the 43 female. TRB sequencing reached a median depth of 51,575 reads per sample and yielded a median of about 2,400 distinct TRB clonotypes per sample. In autoimmune cytopenia patients, peripheral blood TRB and IGH repertoires were sequenced during active disease and over treatment follow-up, together with healthy, CLL and autoimmune hepatitis controls. The goal of the study was to find out whether patients with autoimmune cytopenia have a disease-specific immune repertoire signature that could be used as a blood-based biomarker. Controls were under 30 age-matched healthy donors for primary cytopenia and roughly 14 age-matched CLL patients for secondary cytopenia. Repertoires from autoimmune hepatitis patients were compared with those of approximately 23 healthy donors matched for age and sex. Overall study outcomes, separate from this receptor: A lack of physiological T cell clusters in primary autoimmune cytopenia patients was suggested by GLIPH, as 51 clusters were found to be exclusive to healthy donors versus under 20 exclusive to patients. Healthy donors showed approximately 3.2-fold more exclusive TRB clusters than active autoimmune hepatitis patients, consistent with an autoimmunity-wide signature. In the comparison of secondary cytopenia with CLL, the cluster-lack signature was not observed, apparently because the dominant lymphoma-associated repertoire masked the signature. TRB repertoire shifts, with less even repertoires observed in secondary cytopenia and CLL, were mostly attributed to lymphoma bias rather than autoimmunity. The T cell clusters were defined only in silico, and the functional role of the clusters still needed to be validated experimentally.

Remarks on this clonotype: Its antigen is still unknown.

CDR1 and CDR2 were assigned from the germline V gene (reference sequence) as SEHNR and FQNEAQ. The CDR3 covers 14 residues, taking in both the cysteine and the phenylalanine. No DNA sequence was recorded. TRB amplification used approximately 0.25 ug of peripheral blood genomic DNA, 41,000 or so genome equivalents, per sample. Multiplex PCR with a touch-down protocol amplified TRB rearrangements, with the TRB-A and TRB-B primer pools combined in a single tube. Illumina adapters and sample indices were added to the amplicons through two consecutive PCR reactions performed with Phusion HS II polymerase. After gel purification with the NucleoSpin Gel and PCR Clean-up kit, the amplicons were quantified by Qubit and checked for quality on an Agilent 2100 Bioanalyzer. Sequencing of the libraries was done on an Illumina MiSeq with paired-end, single-indexed, 600-cycle runs. In the paper's pipeline: TRB reads were aligned and assembled with MiXCR version 2.1.12 using the default MiXCR reference library. A clone was defined by each unique CDR3 nucleotide sequence, and analysis was restricted to productive sequences with at least two reads. To assess repertoire diversity, an R script computed alpha-parameterized diversity profiles (alpha 0 to 5), which included the Shannon (alpha 1) and Simpson (alpha 2) indices. Combinatorial TRB VJ usage was calculated with the tcR package and was compared between cohorts by principal component analysis performed with ade4. TCRbeta CDR3s were clustered with GLIPH on cohort pairs matched by age and read depth, and cluster frequencies were compared by Wilcoxon test. TCRdb reprocessed the reads, reporting each CDR3 protein sequence once and no DNA. Clone size and V and J calls follow TCRdb, not the original study. For this sample, the table gives about 4,900 distinct CDR3 sequences. 15% of the sample rests with the top ten.

These data were likewise used in another study, on T cell repertoires in aging, cancer and after chemotherapy. The second study also describes: Donors spanned six age groups from 30 or younger to 70 or older, with at least three individuals per group. Control TCR repertoires from healthy donors were recorded over several months to years, and clear clonal overlap was observed across re-sampling. Roughly 9 million TCR reads were contained in the full dataset. Compared with age-matched healthy donors, untreated patients with hematological or solid cancers had significantly lower TCR diversity and higher clonality in blood. In healthy donors, the decline in TCR diversity with age was mainly explained by loss of richness, whereas in cancer patients loss of evenness was also found to contribute. In both cancer cohorts, median generation probability rose over the chemotherapy interval, which suggests that the repertoire was reconstituted through rebound thymic output. According to the authors, the repertoire data do not permit conclusions about immunological memory after chemotherapy. To examine immunoaging and T cell reconstitution after chemotherapy, the study profiled TCR beta repertoires in peripheral blood from healthy donors and cancer patients. The cohort comprised some 220 cancer patients, more than 90 with hematological and fewer than 140 with solid cancers, plus 95 healthy donors as a reference group. MiXCR versions 2.12 and 3.0.5 were used to process TRB sequences. Shannon diversity, evenness, clonality (one minus evenness), and alpha-parameterized diversity profiles from alpha 0 to 5 were included as repertoire metrics. The IGoR algorithm was used to calculate generation probabilities of clones in the paired pre- and post-chemotherapy samples.

Sequencing used peripheral blood. The rearrangement combines TRBV7-9 with TRBJ1-1. The receptor was derived from a human donor in good health. This receptor carries the CDR3 CASSRVEMNTEAFF.